This TCR beta chain was found in a study of shared clonotypes between healthy human individuals (dated by TCRdb to the early 2020s). With respect to the entire study: Three men and two women, aged 18 to 49 years, made up the cohort. To estimate repertoire size and how much clonotypes are shared between individuals, the study performed deep sequencing of blood TCR repertoires from a few healthy adults. To increase sequencing depth and limit assay-specific biases, different laboratories used diverse techniques to prepare libraries and sequence TCR repertoires. Each donor's leukapheresis produced roughly between roughly 0.85 and 9.5 billion PBMCs. For each donor, three plates each were used for CD4 naive and CD4 memory, two plates were used for CD8 naive, and one plate was used for CD8 memory.

The donors were healthy, HIV-negative adults who had no recently reported acute infections or vaccinations. Only Caucasian adults living in Nashville, Tennessee, USA were represented among the donors. CD4+ T cells were enriched through magnetic negative selection, after which naive cells were positively selected on CD45RA and the remaining negative fraction served as the memory subset. After blood collection by leukapheresis, PBMCs were isolated using Ficoll-Histopaque density gradient centrifugation and then cryopreserved in the vapor phase of liquid nitrogen. Purity and quantity of every magnetically sorted T cell population were checked by analytical flow cytometry. Genomic DNA was isolated from each sorted fraction and quantified by UV absorbance on a Nanodrop 2000c. Regarding this clone: The antigen it binds to is not known. No quality values exist for individual bases; no much larger clone is one base distant.

TCR CDR3 regions were amplified from genomic DNA by multiplex PCR using the deep immunoSEQ assay. Genomic DNA extracted from each cell subset was distributed evenly over all wells of several immunoSEQ 96-well plates, and each plate served as one replicate. Each replicate PCR for sorted subsets received around 200 ng genomic DNA, equal to about 30,000 T cell genomes. Purified libraries were quantified with a Qubit 3.0 fluorometer, sized on a Bioanalyzer 2100, and re-quantified with the KAPA Library Quantification kit. Every immunoSEQ 96-well plate was sequenced on a dedicated single-read 150-cycle Illumina NextSeq 550 flow cell. On the study's bioinformatics: Because only junctional sequences without quality scores were contained in the immunoSEQ output, filtering matching that applied to full-length reads could not be performed. To assign V/J genes and CDR3, sequences were annotated using PyIR, a Python wrapper for IgBLAST v1.9, with IMGT germline references. Any read was removed if the V/J assignment was weak (E-value above 1e-6), the CDR3 was missing, or the read contained stop codons, out-of-frame junctions, or ambiguous translated residues. V3J clonotypes were defined as sequences sharing the same inferred V gene, J gene, and CDR3 amino acid sequence. To compute the percentage overlap between repertoires, the number of shared unique clonotypes was divided by the size of the smaller repertoire. RTK rarefaction, the Chao1 estimator, and Recon v2.1 estimates of unobserved clonotypes were used to assess repertoire richness. Generation probabilities were computed with OLGA for all TCRbeta clonotypes obtained by the gDNA method from several donors. TCRdb stores this immuneACCESS table with in-frame sequences only. Part of the clones is absent; in the studies checked, under half of the shortfall reflects unresolved V genes, and no reason is known for the rest. That table supplies the V and J calls and clone size; D and trimming were determined from the DNA. The sample table shows some 2,000,000 clones, and roughly 95% are seen once. The ten largest account for around 0.13% of the sample.

The germline V gene (reference sequence) yields GTSNPN for CDR1 and SVGIG for CDR2. The CDR3 has 16 amino acids, counting the end cysteine and phenylalanine. Only the CDR3 portion is preserved as DNA: 48 bases, with reading frame beginning at the first base. The germline ends are 13 bases apart after V is trimmed by 0 bases and J by 0 bases. Here is what the overall study found, with its caveats: Pairwise subsampling indicated that sequencing depth was expected to affect the degree of clonotype sharing among donors. Clonotypes shared by all four sorted-subset donors showed higher generation probabilities than non-shared clonotypes. Sampling was restricted to blood, and TCR repertoires in tissues likely differ from the TCR repertoires found in blood. Sharing across a few donors was observed for approximately 5% of naive CD4, 3% to 3.5% of naive CD8, over 2% of memory CD4, and around 0.42% of memory CD8 clonotypes. Naive subsets generally had larger estimated clonotype richness than memory subsets did. Rarefaction of sorted-subset datasets indicated incomplete sequencing despite the large sequencing depth. Because the study included only a small number of donors, the genetic and exposure-history diversity represented was limited.

The TCR was taken from a man aged 18 to 30 in good health. Sequenced: naive CD4+ T cells sorted from blood. This specimen's cell subset or site label, interpreted: CD45RA+ positively selected. Rearrangement joined TRBV30 to TRBJ2-3; TRBD2 could be the D gene, as 6 bases match. The encoded CDR3 is CAWSVPLGTSTDTQYF. The DNA sequence is given as TGTGCCTGGAGTGTCCCCCTAGGGACTAGCACAGATACGCAGTATTTT.